The 20 T cell receptor beta chains given below trace back to one sample, sequenced in a study of Ad26.COV2.S vaccination and SARS-CoV-2 variants. Produced via immunoSEQ multiplex PCR; TCRdb's table is partial and in-frame only. The sample carries 300,000 to 350,000 clones, around 90% recorded once. Treatment noted: 15 to 20 received Ad26.COV2.S at low or high dose, single or two shots; 5 received placebo; per-sample allocation not given. Vaccine and placebo recipients were sampled on day 63 after the first injection. The material sequenced was peripheral blood, taken in a trial of Ad26.COV2.S vaccine versus placebo. Every receptor here comes from a person between 18 and 60 years old who received the Ad26.COV2.S COVID-19 vaccine or a placebo.

In its sample, this clone was seen a few times. The chain combines TRBV2 with TRBJ1-3, with 7 bases aligning to TRBD1. CDR3 length: 17 residues. Germline lookup yields CDR1 SNHLY and CDR2 FYNNEI. The ends lost 6 bases at V and 0 bases at J; junction bases unmatched: 11. The CDR3 DNA follows: TGTGCCAGCAGCAAAAGGGGTGGACAGGTCTCTGGAAACACCATATATTTT. Encoded protein: CASSKRGGQVSGNTIYF. The full variable domain, completed using reference TRBV2 and TRBJ1-3, is EPEVTQTPSHQVTQMGQEVILRCVPISNHLYFYWYRQILGQKVEFLVSFYNNEISEKSEIFDDQFSVERPDGSNFTLKIRSTKLEDSAMYFCASSKRGGQVSGNTIYFGEGSWLTVV.

This clone was seen only once. V is TRBV2 and J is TRBJ1-1, with 12 bases identical to TRBD1. The CDR3 spans 14 residues. V shed 11 bases, J shed 7 bases, and the junction held 11 bases outside the gene matches. The V gene's germline CDR1 is SNHLY and CDR2 FYNNEI. CDR3 sequence reads: CAGRPGTGGGEAFF. The CDR3 bases are TGTGCCGGCCGACCCGGGACAGGGGGCGGTGAAGCTTTCTTT.

CDR3 DNA sequence: TGTGCCAGCAGTTTCTCTGTCTATGAGCAGTTCTTC. This sequence encodes CASSFSVYEQFF. The genes are TRBV12-3 or TRBV12-4 and TRBJ2-1; D gene uncertain. Trimming removed 3 bases from V and 8 bases from J, with 8 bases in between. The CDR3 runs to 12 residues.

This clone was detected once. This chain links TRBV11-3 with TRBJ2-3; the D gene is possibly TRBD2 (6 bases). Germline assignment: CDR1 SGHNT and CDR2 YENEEA. V lost 0 bases, J lost 7 bases, and 11 bases lay in between. The CDR3 totals 14 residues. The CDR3 bases are TGTGCCAGCAGCTTAGATCGGGGGAGCTATACGCAGTATTTT. Its protein is CASSLDRGSYTQYF.

CDR3: CASSLDLALTDTQYF. The DNA of the CDR3 is TGTGCCAGCAGCTTAGATCTGGCCCTCACAGATACGCAGTATTTT. The chain links TRBV7-2 to TRBJ2-3; D not certain. Per germline, CDR1 SGHTA and CDR2 FQGNSA. CDR3 length: 15 residues. Trimming removed 1 base at V and 2 bases at J, with 10 bases between.

This clone was seen more than once but under ten times. The chain has TRBV5-6 and TRBJ2-7; possibly TRBD1 or TRBD2 for D (5 bases each). This CDR3 spans 14 amino acids. CDR1 is SGHDT and CDR2 is YYEEEE in the germline V gene. Trimming pared 4 bases from V and 3 bases from J, leaving 14 bases between. For the CDR3, the DNA is TGTGCCAGCAGCCCCGGGGACCGACTCTACGAGCAGTACTTC. It yields the protein CASSPGDRLYEQYF. Using reference TRBV5-6 and TRBJ2-7 for the parts outside the CDR3, the full variable domain is DAGVTQSPTHLIKTRGQQVTLRCSPKSGHDTVSWYQQALGQGPQFIFQYYEEEERQRGNFPDRFSGHQFPNYSSELNVNALLLGDSALYLCASSPGDRLYEQYFGPGTRLTVT.

The gene calls are TRBV6-5 and TRBJ1-2; the D gene is possibly TRBD1 (6 bases). From germline, CDR1 is MNHEY and CDR2 SVGAGI. CDR3 length: 16 residues. V dropped 2 bases and J dropped 8 bases, with 21 bases sitting between them. The CDR3 protein is CASSYEGGRRGRGYTF. The CDR3 bases are TGTGCCAGCAGTTACGAGGGGGGGAGGAGAGGCAGAGGCTACACCTTC.

The CDR3 loop reads CASSPRTGETEAFF. The CDR3 DNA follows: TGTGCCAGCTCACCTCGGACAGGGGAAACTGAAGCTTTCTTT. The chain employs TRBV18 and TRBJ1-1; 9 nucleotides align to TRBD1. The CDR3 is 14 residues long. The V segment lost 3 bases and the J segment 5 bases; nucleotides outside the gene matches: 4. From germline, CDR1 is KGHSH and CDR2 LQKENI.

The rearrangement joins TRBV6-5 to TRBJ1-1; perhaps TRBD1 as D (5 bases). Germline V gives CDR1 MNHEY, CDR2 SVGAGI. V was clipped by 6 bases and J by 11 bases, with 13 bases between them. The CDR3 is 11 amino acids. CDR3 sequence (DNA): TGTGCCAGCAGGTCACAGGACGGGGCTTTCTTT. It translates to CASRSQDGAFF.

The table lists this clone with a few counts. The chain carries TRBV6-5 and TRBJ1-2; the D is unclear. Germline V gene data show CDR1 as MNHEY and CDR2 as SVGAGI. The CDR3 has 14 residues. V lost 6 bases, J lost 6 bases, and 17 bases lay in between. In nucleotides, the CDR3 is TGTGCCAGCAGCCCGATAGGAGGGTATAATGGCTACACCTTC. This codes for CASSPIGGYNGYTF.

The chain is built from TRBV19 and TRBJ1-5; a possible D gene is TRBD1 (6 bases). V was shortened by 5 bases and J by 6 bases, with 11 bases between the two germline ends. The CDR3 spans 13 residues. Germline CDR1 LNHDA, CDR2 SQIVND (reference sequence). The CDR3 reads CASSGGLGQPQHF. Written as DNA, the CDR3 is TGTGCCAGTAGTGGGGGGCTAGGTCAGCCCCAGCATTTT.

The chain recombines TRBV3-1 (or the pseudogene TRBV3-2) with TRBJ2-5, with 15 bases matching TRBD2. Germline V gene sequence: CDR1 LGHDT, CDR2 YNNKEL (reference sequence). The CDR3 has 15 amino acids. After removal of 4 bases from V and 7 bases from J, the junction contained 4 bases not matched to a gene. The CDR3 is CASSPRTSGGGTQYF. In DNA, the CDR3 is TGTGCCAGCAGCCCTAGGACTAGCGGGGGGGGGACCCAGTACTTC.

J is TRBJ2-2 and V is TRBV3-1 (or the pseudogene TRBV3-2); D is ambiguous. The CDR3 is 17 residues long. The V gene's germline CDR1 is LGHDT and CDR2 YNNKEL (reference sequence). V was clipped by 2 bases and J by 0 bases, with 13 bases between them. CDR3 loop: CASSQSWQYANTGELFF. The CDR3 coding sequence is TGTGCCAGCAGCCAATCATGGCAGTACGCGAACACCGGGGAGCTGTTTTTT.

This chain uses TRBV7-9 with TRBJ2-7; no clear D gene. Trimming removed 1 base from V and 0 bases from J, with 7 bases in between. Germline-derived CDR1 and CDR2 are SEHNR and FQNEAQ (reference sequence). There are 14 residues in the CDR3. Here the CDR3 reads CASSLDLRSYEQYF. The CDR3 nucleotides are TGTGCCAGCAGCTTAGACCTGCGCTCCTACGAGCAGTACTTC.

The chain uses TRBV29-1 and TRBJ1-3, with unresolved D. Germline V gene sequence: CDR1 SQVTM, CDR2 ANQGSEA. Deletions cut 4 bases from V and 2 bases from J, with 9 bases between. The CDR3 consists of 13 residues. Written as DNA, the CDR3 is TGCAGCGTTGCTGCCGGGGCTGGAAACACCATATATTTT. It specifies CSVAAGAGNTIYF.

V usage is TRBV7-2 and J usage is TRBJ2-1; D ambiguous. Looked up from germline, CDR1 is SGHTA and CDR2 is FQGNSA. The germline V and J ends were trimmed by 1 base and 0 bases, with 16 bases remaining between them. There are 18 residues in the CDR3. The CDR3 coding sequence is TGTGCCAGCAGCTTAGACAGTTTTACCCCGAGCTCCTACAATGAGCAGTTCTTC. This translates into CASSLDSFTPSSYNEQFF.

The chain carries TRBV27 and TRBJ2-7; 9 bases line up with TRBD1. The CDR3 covers 15 residues. J gave up 2 bases and V 3 bases, and 5 bases lay outside the gene matches. Germline lookup yields CDR1 MNHEY and CDR2 SMNVEV (reference sequence). The CDR3 DNA sequence: TGTGCCAGCAGTTTCGGGACAGGGACGGCCTACGAGCAGTACTTC. Protein: CASSFGTGTAYEQYF.

V gene TRBV28 combines with J gene TRBJ1-5; tentative D call: TRBD1 (6 bases). This CDR3 contains 14 residues. V shed 2 bases and J shed 4 bases, with 9 bases lying between them. Germline loops: CDR1 MDHEN, CDR2 SYDVKM. CDR3 amino acids: CASSLTDRNQPQHF. As DNA, the CDR3 is TGTGCCAGCAGTTTAACCGACAGGAATCAGCCCCAGCATTTT.

The chain couples TRBV7-3 to TRBJ2-1; 8 positions agree with TRBD2. J was trimmed by 2 bases and V by 5 bases; bases with no gene match: 5. The CDR3 length is 15 residues. The germline V gene has CDR1 SGHTA and CDR2 FQGTGA. The CDR3 DNA reads TGTGCCAGCAGCCGACTAGCGTCCGCCTACAATGAGCAGTTCTTC. Translated, it gives CASSRLASAYNEQFF.

V and J are TRBV27 and TRBJ2-7; tentatively, D is TRBD1 or TRBD2 (5 bases each). The germline gives CDR1 MNHEY, CDR2 SMNVEV (reference sequence). Trimming took 2 bases from V and 2 from J, leaving 19 bases between them. The CDR3 length is 17 residues. CDR3 nucleotide sequence: TGTGCCAGCAGTTTAGAAACCTCCGGGACGGTGGCCTACGAGCAGTACTTC. Translating gives CASSLETSGTVAYEQYF.